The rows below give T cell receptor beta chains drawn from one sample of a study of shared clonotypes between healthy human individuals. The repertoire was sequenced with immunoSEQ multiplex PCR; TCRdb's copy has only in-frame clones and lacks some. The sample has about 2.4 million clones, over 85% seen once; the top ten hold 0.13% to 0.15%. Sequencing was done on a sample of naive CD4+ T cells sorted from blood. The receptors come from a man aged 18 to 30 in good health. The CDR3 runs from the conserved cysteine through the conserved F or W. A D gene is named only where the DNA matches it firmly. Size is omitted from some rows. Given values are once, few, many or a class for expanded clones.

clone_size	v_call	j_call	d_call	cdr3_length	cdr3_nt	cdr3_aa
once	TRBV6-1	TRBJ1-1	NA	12	TGTGCCAGCAGTGTGACACGATTTGAAGCTTTCTTT	CASSVTRFEAFF
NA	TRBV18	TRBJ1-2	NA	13	TGTGCCAGCTCACTTGGGACACTCGATGGCTACACCTTC	CASSLGTLDGYTF
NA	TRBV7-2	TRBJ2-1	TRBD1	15	TGTGCCAGCAGCCAAGGGACAGGGCTCTACAATGAGCAGTTCTTC	CASSQGTGLYNEQFF
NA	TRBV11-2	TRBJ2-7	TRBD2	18	TGTGCCAGCAGCTTAGAACAGCCCCCTAGCGGGAGGGCCTACGAGCAGTACTTC	CASSLEQPPSGRAYEQYF
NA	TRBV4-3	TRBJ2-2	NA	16	TGCGCCAGCAGCCAAGATGCGGTCGCGAACACCGGGGAGCTGTTTTTT	CASSQDAVANTGELFF
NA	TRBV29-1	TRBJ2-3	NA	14	TGCAGCGTTAAGAACGCGTCTAGCACAGATACGCAGTATTTT	CSVKNASSTDTQYF
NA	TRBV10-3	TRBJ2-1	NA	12	TGTGCCATCAGTGAGTCTGGAAGCGTGCAGTTCTTC	CAISESGSVQFF
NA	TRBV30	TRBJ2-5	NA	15	TGTGCCTGGAAGCCAGGACTACATTCCGGGGAGACCCAGTACTTC	CAWKPGLHSGETQYF
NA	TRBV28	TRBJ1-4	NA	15	TGTGCCAGCTTGGGTCCAGGGTCCGCTAATGAAAAACTGTTTTTT	CASLGPGSANEKLFF
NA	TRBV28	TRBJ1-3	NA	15	TGTGCCAGCAGTTTAGTCCGGCACTCTGGAAACACCATATATTTT	CASSLVRHSGNTIYF
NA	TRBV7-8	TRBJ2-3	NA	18	TGTGCCAGCAGCTTTAATCAGGGGACGAACAGCTTGGCAGATACGCAGTATTTT	CASSFNQGTNSLADTQYF
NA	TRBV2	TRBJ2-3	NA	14	TGTGCCAGCAGCAAAGGGGGGAGCACAGATACGCAGTATTTT	CASSKGGSTDTQYF
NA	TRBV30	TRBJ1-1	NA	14	TGTGCCTGGAGTGTAAGGAGAGGGAACACTGAAGCTTTCTTT	CAWSVRRGNTEAFF
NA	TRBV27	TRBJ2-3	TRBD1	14	TGTGCCACTACCCGAAGGGGGCCGCATGATACGCAGTATTTT	CATTRRGPHDTQYF
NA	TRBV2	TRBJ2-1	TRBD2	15	TGTGCCAGCAGGCCGACTAGCGGGGGAACCAATGAGCAGTTCTTC	CASRPTSGGTNEQFF
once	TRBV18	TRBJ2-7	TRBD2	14	TGTGCCAGCTCACCCCCTGGGACTAGTAACGAGCAGTACTTC	CASSPPGTSNEQYF
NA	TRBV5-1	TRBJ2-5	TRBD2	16	TGCGCCAGCAGCCGCACTCAAGCGGGAGTCAGGGAGACCCAGTACTTC	CASSRTQAGVRETQYF
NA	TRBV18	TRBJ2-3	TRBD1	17	TGTGCCAGCTCACCGATACCGACAGGGTCCTTGACAGATACGCAGTATTTT	CASSPIPTGSLTDTQYF
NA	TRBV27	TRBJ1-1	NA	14	NA	CASSSSGAVGEAFF
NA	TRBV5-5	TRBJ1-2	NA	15	TGTGCCAGCAGCTGGGGCAGGGATTTTAACTATGGCTACACCTTC	CASSWGRDFNYGYTF
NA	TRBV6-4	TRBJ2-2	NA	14	TGTGCCAGCAGTGAACAGACGGGCACCGGGGAGCTGTTTTTT	CASSEQTGTGELFF
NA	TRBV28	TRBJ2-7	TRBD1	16	TGTGCCAGCAGGTTTTCCGGGACAGGGGGCTTAAGCGAGCAGTACTTC	CASRFSGTGGLSEQYF
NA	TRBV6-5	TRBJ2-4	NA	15	TGTGCCAGCACTCCCTACCGAGTGGCCAAAAACATTCAGTACTTC	CASTPYRVAKNIQYF
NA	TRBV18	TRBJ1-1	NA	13	TGTGCCAGCTCACCTGGACACAACACTGAAGCTTTCTTT	CASSPGHNTEAFF
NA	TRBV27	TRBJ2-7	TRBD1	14	TGTGCCAGCAGTTCCGGGACAGGACTCTACGAGCAGTACTTC	CASSSGTGLYEQYF
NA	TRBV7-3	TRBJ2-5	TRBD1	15	TGTGCCAGCAGCCCCGGGACAGGGGGTCAAGAGACCCAGTACTTC	CASSPGTGGQETQYF
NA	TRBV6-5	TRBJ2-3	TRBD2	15	TGTGCCAGCAGTTCCCCAGCAGCGGGGCCCAATACGCAGTATTTT	CASSSPAAGPNTQYF
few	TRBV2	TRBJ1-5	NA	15	TGTGCCAGCAGTGGGGTAGGGGGTGGCAATCAGCCCCAGCATTTT	CASSGVGGGNQPQHF
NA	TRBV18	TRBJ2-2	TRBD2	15	TGTGCCAGCTCAACTAGCGAGGGAAACACCGGGGAGCTGTTTTTT	CASSTSEGNTGELFF
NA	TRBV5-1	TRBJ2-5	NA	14	TGCGCCAGCAGCGGAGGGGGATCTGGGGAGACCCAGTACTTC	CASSGGGSGETQYF
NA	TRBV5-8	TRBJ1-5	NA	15	TGTGCCAGCAGCTTGGGTAGGGGGAGCAATCAGCCCCAGCATTTT	CASSLGRGSNQPQHF
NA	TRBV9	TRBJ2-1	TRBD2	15	TGTGCCAGCAGCGTAGCGTACGCTAGCGGGTATGAGCAGTTCTTC	CASSVAYASGYEQFF
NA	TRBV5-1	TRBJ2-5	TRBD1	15	TGCGCCAGCAGCTTGGACACAGGGGTGGGAGAGACCCAGTACTTC	CASSLDTGVGETQYF
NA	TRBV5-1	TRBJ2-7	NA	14	TGCGCCAGCAGCTTGGAAAGGTTATCCTACGAGCAGTACTTC	CASSLERLSYEQYF
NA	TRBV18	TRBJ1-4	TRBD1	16	TGTGCCAGCTCACCGGGGACAGCCACAACTAATGAAAAACTGTTTTTT	CASSPGTATTNEKLFF
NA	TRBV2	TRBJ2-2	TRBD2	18	TGTGCCAGCAACGCGAGGGCTAGCGGGGGGCCTAGGTCCGGGGAGCTGTTTTTT	CASNARASGGPRSGELFF
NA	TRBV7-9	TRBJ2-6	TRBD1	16	TGTGCCAGCAGCCCTACAGGGGGGTCTGGGGCCAACGTCCTGACTTTC	CASSPTGGSGANVLTF
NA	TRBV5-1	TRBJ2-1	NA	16	TGCGCCAGCAGCTTGGCTATGCGGCTGGGGTACAATGAGCAGTTCTTC	CASSLAMRLGYNEQFF